This entry features one T cell receptor (beta chain) sequence. Its specificity is not known. Here immunoSEQ multiplex PCR was the method, and the copy in TCRdb shows in-frame clones only, minus some. This repertoire shows 330,000 or so clones, about nine tenths found once; its top ten account for around 0.8%. The sample is drawn from a study of cytomegalovirus exposure and HLA in healthy donors. General observations from the study: Rarity characterized most TCR sequences, yet some public TCRs appeared in many donors.

The length of the CDR3 is 15 residues. Looked up from germline, CDR1 is SGHTA and CDR2 is FQGNSA. V was pared by 1 base and J by 4 bases, with 13 bases between. The specimen was PBMCs. J is TRBJ1-2 and V is TRBV7-2; D call uncertain. The sequence came from a woman between 18 and 29 years old in good health and CMV-seronegative. This CDR3 is CASSLVQVVPYGYTF. In DNA form, the CDR3 reads TGTGCCAGCAGCTTAGTCCAGGTGGTACCCTATGGCTACACCTTC.